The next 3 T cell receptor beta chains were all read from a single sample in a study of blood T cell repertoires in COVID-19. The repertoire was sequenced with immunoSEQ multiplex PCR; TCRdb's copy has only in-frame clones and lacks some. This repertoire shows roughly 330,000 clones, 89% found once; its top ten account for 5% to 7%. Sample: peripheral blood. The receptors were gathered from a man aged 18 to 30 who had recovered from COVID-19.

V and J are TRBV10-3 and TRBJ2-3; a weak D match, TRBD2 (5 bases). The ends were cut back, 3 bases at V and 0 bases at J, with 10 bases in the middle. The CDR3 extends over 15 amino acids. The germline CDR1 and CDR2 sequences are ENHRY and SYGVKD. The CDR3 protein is CAISDTRTSTDTQYF. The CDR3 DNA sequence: TGTGCCATCAGTGATACTAGGACTAGCACAGATACGCAGTATTTT.

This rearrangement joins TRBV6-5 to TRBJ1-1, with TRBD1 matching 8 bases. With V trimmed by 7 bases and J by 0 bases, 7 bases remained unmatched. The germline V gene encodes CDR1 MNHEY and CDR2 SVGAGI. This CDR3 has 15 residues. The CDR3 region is CASNSDREVNTEAFF. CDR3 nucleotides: TGTGCCAGCAATTCGGACAGGGAGGTGAACACTGAAGCTTTCTTT.

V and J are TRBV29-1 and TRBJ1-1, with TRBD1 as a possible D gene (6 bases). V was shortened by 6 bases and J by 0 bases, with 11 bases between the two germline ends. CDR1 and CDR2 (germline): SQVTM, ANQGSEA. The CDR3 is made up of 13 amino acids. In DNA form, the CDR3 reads TGCAGCGTAGGGGGAAGGTTGAACACTGAAGCTTTCTTT. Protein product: CSVGGRLNTEAFF.